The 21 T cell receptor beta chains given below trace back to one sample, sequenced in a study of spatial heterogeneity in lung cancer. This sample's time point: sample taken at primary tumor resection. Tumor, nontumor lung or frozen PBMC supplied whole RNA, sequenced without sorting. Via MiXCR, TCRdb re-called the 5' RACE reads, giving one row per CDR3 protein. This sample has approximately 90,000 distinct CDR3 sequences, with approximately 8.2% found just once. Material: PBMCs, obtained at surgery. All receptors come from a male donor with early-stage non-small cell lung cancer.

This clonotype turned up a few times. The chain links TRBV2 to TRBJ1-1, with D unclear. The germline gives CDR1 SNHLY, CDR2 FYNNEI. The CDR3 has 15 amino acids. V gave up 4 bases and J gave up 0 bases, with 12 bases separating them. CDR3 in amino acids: CASSAEGTMNTEAFF. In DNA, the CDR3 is TGTGCCAGCAGTGCAGAGGGCACTATGAACACTGAAGCTTTCTTT. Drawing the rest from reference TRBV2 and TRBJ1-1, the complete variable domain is EPEVTQTPSHQVTQMGQEVILRCVPISNHLYFYWYRQILGQKVEFLVSFYNNEISEKSEIFDDQFSVERPDGSNFTLKIRSTKLEDSAMYFCASSAEGTMNTEAFFGQGTRLTVV.

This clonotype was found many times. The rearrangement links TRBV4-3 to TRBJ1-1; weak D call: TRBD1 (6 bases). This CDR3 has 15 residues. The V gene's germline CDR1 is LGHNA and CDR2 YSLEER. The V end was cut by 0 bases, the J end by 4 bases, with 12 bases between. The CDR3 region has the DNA TGCGCCAGCAGCCAAGATCAGTTAGGGGGCACTGAAGCTTTCTTT. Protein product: CASSQDQLGGTEAFF.

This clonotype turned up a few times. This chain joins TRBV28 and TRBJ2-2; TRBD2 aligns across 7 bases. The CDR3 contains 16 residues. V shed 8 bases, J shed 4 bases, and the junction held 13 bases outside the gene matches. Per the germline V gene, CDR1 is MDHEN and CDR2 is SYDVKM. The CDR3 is CASRVPGRAGTGELFF. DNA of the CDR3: TGTGCCAGCCGAGTTCCAGGGAGGGCGGGCACCGGGGAGCTGTTTTTT.

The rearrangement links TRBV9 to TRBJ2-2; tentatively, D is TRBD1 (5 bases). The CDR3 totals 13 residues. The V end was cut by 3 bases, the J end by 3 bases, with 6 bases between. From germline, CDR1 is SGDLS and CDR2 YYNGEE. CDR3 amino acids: CASSGQYTGELFF. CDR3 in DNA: TGTGCCAGCAGCGGACAGTACACCGGGGAGCTGTTTTTT.

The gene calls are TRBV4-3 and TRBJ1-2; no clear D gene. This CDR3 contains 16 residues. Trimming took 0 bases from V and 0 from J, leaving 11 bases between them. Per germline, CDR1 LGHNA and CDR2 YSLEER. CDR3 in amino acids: CASSQDSQATNYGYTF. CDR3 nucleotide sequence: TGCGCCAGCAGCCAAGATAGCCAGGCTACTAACTATGGCTACACCTTC.

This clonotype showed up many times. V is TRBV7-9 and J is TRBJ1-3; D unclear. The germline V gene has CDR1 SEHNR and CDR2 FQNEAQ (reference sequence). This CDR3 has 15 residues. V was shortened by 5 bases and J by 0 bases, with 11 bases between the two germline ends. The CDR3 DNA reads TGTGCCAGCAGCCGCACACCAAGCTCTGGAAACACCATATATTTT. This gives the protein CASSRTPSSGNTIYF.

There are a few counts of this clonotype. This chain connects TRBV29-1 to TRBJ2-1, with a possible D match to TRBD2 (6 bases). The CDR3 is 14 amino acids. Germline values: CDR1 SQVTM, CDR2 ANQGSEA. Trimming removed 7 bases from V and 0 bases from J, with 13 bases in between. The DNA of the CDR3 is TGCAGCGATACTACTAGCAGCTCCTACAATGAGCAGTTCTTC. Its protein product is CSDTTSSSYNEQFF.

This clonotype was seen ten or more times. CDR3 region: CASSPGRDLGQYF. CDR3 nucleotide sequence: TGTGCCAGCAGCCCCGGTCGGGATCTCGGGCAGTACTTC. The chain combines TRBV7-9 with TRBJ2-7, with D maybe TRBD2 (5 bases). Germline loops: CDR1 SEHNR, CDR2 FQNEAQ (reference sequence). The CDR3 totals 13 residues. Between the trimmed V and J ends, which lost 5 bases and 9 bases, there was a span of 17 bases.

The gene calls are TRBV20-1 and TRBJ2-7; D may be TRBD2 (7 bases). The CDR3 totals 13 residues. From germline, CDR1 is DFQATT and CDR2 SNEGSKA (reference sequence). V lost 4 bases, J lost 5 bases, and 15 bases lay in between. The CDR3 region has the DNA TGCAGTGCTAAGTGGGGGGGGCTACACGAGCAGTACTTC. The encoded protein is CSAKWGGLHEQYF.

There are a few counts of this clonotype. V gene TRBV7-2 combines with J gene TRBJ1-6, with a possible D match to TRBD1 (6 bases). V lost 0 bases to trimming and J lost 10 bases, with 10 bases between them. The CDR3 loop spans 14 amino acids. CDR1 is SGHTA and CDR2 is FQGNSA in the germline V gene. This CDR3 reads CASSLAGQGSPLHF. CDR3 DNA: TGTGCCAGCAGCTTAGCAGGCCAGGGGTCACCCCTCCACTTT. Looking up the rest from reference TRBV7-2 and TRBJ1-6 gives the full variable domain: GAGVSQSPSNKVTEKGKDVELRCDPISGHTALYWYRQSLGQGLEFLIYFQGNSAPDKSGLPSDRFSAERTGGSVSTLTIQRTQQEDSAVYLCASSLAGQGSPLHFGNGTRLTVT.

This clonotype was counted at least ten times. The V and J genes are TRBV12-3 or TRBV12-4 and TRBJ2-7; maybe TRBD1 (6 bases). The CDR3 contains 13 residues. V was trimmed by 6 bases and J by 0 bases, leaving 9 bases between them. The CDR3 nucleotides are TGTGCCAGCAGCCAGGGGAGCTCCTACGAGCAGTACTTC. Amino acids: CASSQGSSYEQYF.

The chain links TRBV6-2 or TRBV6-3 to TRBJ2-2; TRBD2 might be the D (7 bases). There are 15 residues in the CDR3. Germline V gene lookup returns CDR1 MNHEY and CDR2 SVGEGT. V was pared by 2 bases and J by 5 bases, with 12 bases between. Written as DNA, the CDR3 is TGTGCCAGCAGTTACAGGGGGGGCTTGACCGGGGAGCTGTTTTTT. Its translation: CASSYRGGLTGELFF.

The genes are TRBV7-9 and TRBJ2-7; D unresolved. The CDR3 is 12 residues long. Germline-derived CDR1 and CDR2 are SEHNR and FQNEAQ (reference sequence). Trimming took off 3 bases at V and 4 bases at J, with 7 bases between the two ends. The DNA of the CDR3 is TGTGCCAGCAGCTTTCTGGAATACGAGCAGTACTTC. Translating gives CASSFLEYEQYF.

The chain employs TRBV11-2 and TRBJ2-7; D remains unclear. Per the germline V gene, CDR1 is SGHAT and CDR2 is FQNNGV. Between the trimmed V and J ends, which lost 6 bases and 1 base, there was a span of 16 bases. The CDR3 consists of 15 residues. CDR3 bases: TGTGCCAGCAGTGCTGGCCGGGCCCCGTCCTACGAGCAGTACTTC. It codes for CASSAGRAPSYEQYF.

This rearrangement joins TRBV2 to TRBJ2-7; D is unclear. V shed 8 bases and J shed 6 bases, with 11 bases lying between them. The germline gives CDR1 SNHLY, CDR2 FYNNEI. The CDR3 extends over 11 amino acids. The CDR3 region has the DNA TGTGCCAGCGTATTGAAGTCCGAGCAGTACTTC. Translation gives CASVLKSEQYF.

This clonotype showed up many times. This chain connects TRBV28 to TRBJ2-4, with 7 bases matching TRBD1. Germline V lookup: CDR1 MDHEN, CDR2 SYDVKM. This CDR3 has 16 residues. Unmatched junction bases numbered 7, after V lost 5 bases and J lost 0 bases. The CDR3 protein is CASSLPDRRAKNIQYF. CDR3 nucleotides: TGTGCCAGCAGTCTCCCGGACAGGAGAGCCAAAAACATTCAGTACTTC.

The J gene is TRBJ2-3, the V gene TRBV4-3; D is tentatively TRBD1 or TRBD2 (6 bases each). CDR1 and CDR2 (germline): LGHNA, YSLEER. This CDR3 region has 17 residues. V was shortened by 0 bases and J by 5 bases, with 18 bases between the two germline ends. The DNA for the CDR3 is TGCGCCAGCAGCCAAGACTTTAAGGGGGGCGCGAAAGATACGCAGTATTTT. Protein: CASSQDFKGGAKDTQYF.

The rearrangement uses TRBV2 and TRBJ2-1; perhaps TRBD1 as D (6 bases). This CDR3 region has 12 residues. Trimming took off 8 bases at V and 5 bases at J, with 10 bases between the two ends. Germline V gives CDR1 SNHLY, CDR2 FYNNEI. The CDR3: CASQDRDNEQFF. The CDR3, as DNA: TGTGCCAGCCAGGACAGAGACAATGAGCAGTTCTTC.

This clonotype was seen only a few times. The CDR3 sequence: CATSDARGAKNIQYF. As DNA, the CDR3 is TGTGCCACCAGTGATGCCAGGGGTGCCAAAAACATTCAGTACTTC. The chain uses TRBV24-1 and TRBJ2-4; D is possibly TRBD1 (6 bases). V dropped 3 bases and J dropped 1 base, with 9 bases sitting between them. The V gene's germline CDR1 is KGHDR and CDR2 SFDVKD. The CDR3 length is 15 residues.

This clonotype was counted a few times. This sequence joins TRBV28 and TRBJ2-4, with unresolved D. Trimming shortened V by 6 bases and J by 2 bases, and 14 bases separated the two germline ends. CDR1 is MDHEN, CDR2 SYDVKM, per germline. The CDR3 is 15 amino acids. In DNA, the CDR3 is TGTGCCAGCAGCTCCCTCGGCACCTCCAAAAACATTCAGTACTTC. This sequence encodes CASSSLGTSKNIQYF.

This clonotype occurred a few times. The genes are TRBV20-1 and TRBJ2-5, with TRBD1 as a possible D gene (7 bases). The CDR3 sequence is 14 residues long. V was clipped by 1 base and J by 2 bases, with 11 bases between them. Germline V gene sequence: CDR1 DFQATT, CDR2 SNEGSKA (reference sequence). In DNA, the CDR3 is TGCAGTGCTAGAGCAGGGGGGTATCAAGAGACCCAGTACTTC. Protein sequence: CSARAGGYQETQYF.